This is a list of T cell receptor beta chains from one sample in a study of brain T cells in children with intractable seizures. TCRdb keeps only in-frame clones here, not all; method: immunoSEQ multiplex PCR. The profile shows about 320,000 clones, roughly 93% of them singletons. This specimen consisted of peripheral blood, obtained 4 to 5 months after surgery. The receptors originated from a boy younger than two with tuberous sclerosis and intractable seizures. CDR3s include the opening cysteine and the closing phenylalanine or tryptophan. Each record gives: clone size, J gene, V gene, D gene, CDR3 protein, CDR3 DNA. A D gene is named only where the DNA matches it firmly. For some rows the clone size is stated as once, few or many, or as a class when expanded; others skip it.

NA,TRBJ2-1,TRBV2,TRBD1,CASSGGGQLHGEQFF,TGTGCCAGCAGTGGAGGGGGACAGCTCCACGGCGAGCAGTTCTTC
once,TRBJ2-7,TRBV18,NA,CASSPGARNNYEQYF,TGTGCCAGCTCACCAGGGGCCAGGAACAACTACGAGCAGTACTTC
NA,TRBJ2-1,TRBV3-1/TRBV3-2,NA,CASSQGMTVEHYNEQFF,TGTGCCAGCAGCCAAGGGATGACGGTGGAGCACTACAATGAGCAGTTCTTC
NA,TRBJ1-1,TRBV5-1,TRBD1,CASGLQGTETEAFF,TGCGCCAGCGGGTTACAGGGGACCGAGACTGAAGCTTTCTTT
NA,TRBJ1-1,TRBV4-1,NA,CASSQRDGQNTEAFF,TGCGCCAGCAGCCAACGGGACGGACAGAACACTGAAGCTTTCTTT
NA,TRBJ2-3,TRBV9,NA,CASSAGADTQYF,TGTGCCAGCAGTGCAGGGGCAGATACGCAGTATTTT
NA,TRBJ2-1,TRBV24-1,NA,CATSDRDHYNEQFF,TGTGCCACCAGTGACCGGGACCACTACAATGAGCAGTTCTTC
NA,TRBJ2-6,TRBV28,TRBD2,CASSLWAGGSSGEANVLTF,TGTGCCAGCAGTTTATGGGCGGGAGGGTCCTCTGGAGAGGCCAACGTCCTGACTTTC
NA,TRBJ2-7,TRBV28,NA,CASSLVKPFSYEQYF,TGTGCCAGCAGTTTGGTCAAGCCCTTTAGCTACGAGCAGTACTTC
NA,TRBJ1-6,TRBV10-3,NA,CAISESSVPNSPLHF,TGTGCCATCAGTGAGTCGAGCGTACCCAATTCACCCCTCCACTTT
NA,TRBJ1-4,TRBV7-8,TRBD1,CASSSSGTGGEKLFF,TGTGCCAGTAGCTCATCCGGGACAGGGGGTGAAAAACTGTTTTTT
once,TRBJ1-5,TRBV21-1,NA,CASSKVQGNQPQHF,TGTGCCAGCAGCAAGGTTCAGGGCAATCAGCCCCAGCATTTT